These 9 T cell receptor beta chains originate from one sample sequenced in a study of Ad26.COV2.S vaccination and SARS-CoV-2 variants. Data came from immunoSEQ multiplex PCR; TCRdb stores just in-frame clones and leaves some out. The sample lists 250,000 or so clones; around nine tenths were seen once. Regarding treatment: over 15 received Ad26.COV2.S at low or high dose, single or two shots; 5 received placebo; per-sample allocation not given. Each sample was drawn 63 days after the first injection (of vaccine or placebo). The sample here was peripheral blood, taken in a trial of Ad26.COV2.S vaccine versus placebo. Receptors originate from a person aged 18-60 years who received the Ad26.COV2.S COVID-19 vaccine or a placebo.

The genes are TRBV2 and TRBJ1-5, with 10 bases fitting TRBD1. The germline gives CDR1 SNHLY, CDR2 FYNNEI. This CDR3 spans 15 amino acids. Unmatched junction bases numbered 8, after V lost 5 bases and J lost 7 bases. CDR3 in amino acids: CASSQTGGGIQPQHF. The CDR3 DNA reads TGTGCCAGCAGTCAGACAGGGGGCGGAATCCAGCCCCAGCATTTT.

The rearrangement uses TRBV7-9 and TRBJ2-3; D is perhaps TRBD2 (6 bases). Between the trimmed V and J ends, which lost 5 bases and 2 bases, there was a span of 14 bases. The CDR3 spans 15 residues. Germline CDR1 is SEHNR and CDR2 is FQNEAQ (reference sequence). In DNA, the CDR3 is TGTGCCAGCAGCCTGTTTCAGCGGGCCACAGATACGCAGTATTTT. Translated, it gives CASSLFQRATDTQYF.

This chain uses TRBV28 with TRBJ2-1; unclear D gene. With 5 bases removed from V and 4 bases from J, the gap between germline ends came to 9 bases. The CDR3 spans 13 residues. The V gene's germline CDR1 is MDHEN and CDR2 SYDVKM. This chain's CDR3 is CASSQKTYNEQFF. For the CDR3, the DNA is TGTGCCAGCAGTCAAAAAACGTACAATGAGCAGTTCTTC.

The J gene is TRBJ2-5, the V gene TRBV7-8, with 10 bases matching TRBD2. CDR3 length: 13 residues. Germline CDR1 is SGHVS and CDR2 is FQNEAQ. J gave up 2 bases and V 6 bases, and 0 bases lay outside the gene matches. DNA for the CDR3: TGTGCCAGCAGACTAGCGGGGCAAGAGACCCAGTACTTC. Residues: CASRLAGQETQYF.

The V call is TRBV18, the J call TRBJ2-1, with 7 bases lining up with TRBD2. The CDR3 is 17 residues long. Germline CDR1 reads KGHSH; CDR2 reads LQKENI. Losses at the gene ends were 3 bases for V and 5 bases for J; bases not matched to a gene: 13. The CDR3 loop reads CASSPSLGAGVNNEQFF. The CDR3 nucleotides read TGTGCCAGCTCACCCTCTCTCGGGGCGGGAGTTAACAATGAGCAGTTCTTC.

V gene TRBV5-1 combines with J gene TRBJ1-6, with 12 positions matching TRBD1. Germline V gene lookup returns CDR1 SGHRS and CDR2 YFSETQ. V lost 4 bases to trimming and J lost 5 bases; unmatched junction nucleotides: 10. The CDR3 spans 18 residues. The CDR3 DNA follows: TGCGCCAGCAGCCCGGGGACAGGGGGCGACTTAAATAATTCACCCCTCCACTTT. Translating it yields CASSPGTGGDLNNSPLHF.

A single count supports this clone. This chain links TRBV29-1 with TRBJ2-2, with D unresolved. The CDR3 length is 13 residues. CDR1 is SQVTM and CDR2 is ANQGSEA in the germline V gene. Trimming shortened V by 5 bases and J by 0 bases, and 7 bases separated the two germline ends. CDR3 amino acids: CSVNQPNTGELFF. In DNA form, the CDR3 reads TGCAGCGTTAACCAGCCGAACACCGGGGAGCTGTTTTTT.

V and J are TRBV5-4 and TRBJ1-6; no reliable D call. Per the germline V gene, CDR1 is SGHNT and CDR2 is YYREEE (reference sequence). V was pared by 3 bases and J by 6 bases, with 16 bases between. This CDR3 is built from 16 residues. This CDR3 reads CASSSLGGILNSPLHF. The CDR3 DNA sequence: TGTGCCAGCAGCTCCCTGGGAGGGATACTTAATTCACCCCTCCACTTT. Filled out from reference TRBV5-4 and TRBJ1-6, the complete variable domain reads ETGVTQSPTHLIKTRGQQVTLRCSSQSGHNTVSWYQQALGQGPQFIFQYYREEENGRGNFPPRFSGLQFPNYSSELNVNALELDDSALYLCASSSLGGILNSPLHFGNGTRLTVT.

The V call is TRBV30, the J call TRBJ1-6; 7 nucleotides line up with TRBD1. The CDR3 spans 14 residues. The V gene's germline CDR1 is GTSNPN and CDR2 SVGIG (reference sequence). J was trimmed by 4 bases and V by 3 bases; bases with no gene match: 3. For the CDR3, the DNA is TGTGCCTGGAGAGACAGGGCTTATAATTCACCCCTCCACTTT. Amino acids: CAWRDRAYNSPLHF. The full variable domain, with the rest looked up from reference TRBV30 and TRBJ1-6, is SQTIHQWPATLVQPVGSPLSLECTVEGTSNPNLYWYRQAAGRGLQLLFYSVGIGQISSEVPQNLSASRPQDRQFILSSKKLLLSDSGFYLCAWRDRAYNSPLHFGNGTRLTVT.